This T cell receptor beta chain was identified during a study of shared clonotypes between healthy human individuals. Study findings and constraints: At large depth, rarefaction still showed sorted-subset sequencing to be incomplete. Among the subsets, naive ones generally showed larger estimated richness than memory ones. The small donor group covered limited genetic and exposure diversity.

Using immunoSEQ multiplex PCR, the repertoire was profiled, and TCRdb retains in-frame clones only, with some absent. Of about 710,000 clones in the sample, roughly 73% were seen once. Concerning this clone itself: Its antigen is not identified. This CDR3 is also generated by other DNA sequences in the sample.

The sample taken for sequencing was memory CD4+ T cells sorted from blood. The sample's subset: CD45RA-negative fraction. The receptor comes from a woman in her thirties in good health.

In DNA, the CDR3 is TGTGCCAGCAGCCAAGTCGGGGGCAATGAGCAGTTCTTC. Translation gives CASSQVGGNEQFF. This chain links TRBV4-2 with TRBJ2-1; D may be TRBD2 (6 bases). CDR3 length equals 13 residues. V lost 1 base, J lost 6 bases, and 7 bases lay in between. Germline CDR1 and CDR2: LGHNA and YNFKEQ.